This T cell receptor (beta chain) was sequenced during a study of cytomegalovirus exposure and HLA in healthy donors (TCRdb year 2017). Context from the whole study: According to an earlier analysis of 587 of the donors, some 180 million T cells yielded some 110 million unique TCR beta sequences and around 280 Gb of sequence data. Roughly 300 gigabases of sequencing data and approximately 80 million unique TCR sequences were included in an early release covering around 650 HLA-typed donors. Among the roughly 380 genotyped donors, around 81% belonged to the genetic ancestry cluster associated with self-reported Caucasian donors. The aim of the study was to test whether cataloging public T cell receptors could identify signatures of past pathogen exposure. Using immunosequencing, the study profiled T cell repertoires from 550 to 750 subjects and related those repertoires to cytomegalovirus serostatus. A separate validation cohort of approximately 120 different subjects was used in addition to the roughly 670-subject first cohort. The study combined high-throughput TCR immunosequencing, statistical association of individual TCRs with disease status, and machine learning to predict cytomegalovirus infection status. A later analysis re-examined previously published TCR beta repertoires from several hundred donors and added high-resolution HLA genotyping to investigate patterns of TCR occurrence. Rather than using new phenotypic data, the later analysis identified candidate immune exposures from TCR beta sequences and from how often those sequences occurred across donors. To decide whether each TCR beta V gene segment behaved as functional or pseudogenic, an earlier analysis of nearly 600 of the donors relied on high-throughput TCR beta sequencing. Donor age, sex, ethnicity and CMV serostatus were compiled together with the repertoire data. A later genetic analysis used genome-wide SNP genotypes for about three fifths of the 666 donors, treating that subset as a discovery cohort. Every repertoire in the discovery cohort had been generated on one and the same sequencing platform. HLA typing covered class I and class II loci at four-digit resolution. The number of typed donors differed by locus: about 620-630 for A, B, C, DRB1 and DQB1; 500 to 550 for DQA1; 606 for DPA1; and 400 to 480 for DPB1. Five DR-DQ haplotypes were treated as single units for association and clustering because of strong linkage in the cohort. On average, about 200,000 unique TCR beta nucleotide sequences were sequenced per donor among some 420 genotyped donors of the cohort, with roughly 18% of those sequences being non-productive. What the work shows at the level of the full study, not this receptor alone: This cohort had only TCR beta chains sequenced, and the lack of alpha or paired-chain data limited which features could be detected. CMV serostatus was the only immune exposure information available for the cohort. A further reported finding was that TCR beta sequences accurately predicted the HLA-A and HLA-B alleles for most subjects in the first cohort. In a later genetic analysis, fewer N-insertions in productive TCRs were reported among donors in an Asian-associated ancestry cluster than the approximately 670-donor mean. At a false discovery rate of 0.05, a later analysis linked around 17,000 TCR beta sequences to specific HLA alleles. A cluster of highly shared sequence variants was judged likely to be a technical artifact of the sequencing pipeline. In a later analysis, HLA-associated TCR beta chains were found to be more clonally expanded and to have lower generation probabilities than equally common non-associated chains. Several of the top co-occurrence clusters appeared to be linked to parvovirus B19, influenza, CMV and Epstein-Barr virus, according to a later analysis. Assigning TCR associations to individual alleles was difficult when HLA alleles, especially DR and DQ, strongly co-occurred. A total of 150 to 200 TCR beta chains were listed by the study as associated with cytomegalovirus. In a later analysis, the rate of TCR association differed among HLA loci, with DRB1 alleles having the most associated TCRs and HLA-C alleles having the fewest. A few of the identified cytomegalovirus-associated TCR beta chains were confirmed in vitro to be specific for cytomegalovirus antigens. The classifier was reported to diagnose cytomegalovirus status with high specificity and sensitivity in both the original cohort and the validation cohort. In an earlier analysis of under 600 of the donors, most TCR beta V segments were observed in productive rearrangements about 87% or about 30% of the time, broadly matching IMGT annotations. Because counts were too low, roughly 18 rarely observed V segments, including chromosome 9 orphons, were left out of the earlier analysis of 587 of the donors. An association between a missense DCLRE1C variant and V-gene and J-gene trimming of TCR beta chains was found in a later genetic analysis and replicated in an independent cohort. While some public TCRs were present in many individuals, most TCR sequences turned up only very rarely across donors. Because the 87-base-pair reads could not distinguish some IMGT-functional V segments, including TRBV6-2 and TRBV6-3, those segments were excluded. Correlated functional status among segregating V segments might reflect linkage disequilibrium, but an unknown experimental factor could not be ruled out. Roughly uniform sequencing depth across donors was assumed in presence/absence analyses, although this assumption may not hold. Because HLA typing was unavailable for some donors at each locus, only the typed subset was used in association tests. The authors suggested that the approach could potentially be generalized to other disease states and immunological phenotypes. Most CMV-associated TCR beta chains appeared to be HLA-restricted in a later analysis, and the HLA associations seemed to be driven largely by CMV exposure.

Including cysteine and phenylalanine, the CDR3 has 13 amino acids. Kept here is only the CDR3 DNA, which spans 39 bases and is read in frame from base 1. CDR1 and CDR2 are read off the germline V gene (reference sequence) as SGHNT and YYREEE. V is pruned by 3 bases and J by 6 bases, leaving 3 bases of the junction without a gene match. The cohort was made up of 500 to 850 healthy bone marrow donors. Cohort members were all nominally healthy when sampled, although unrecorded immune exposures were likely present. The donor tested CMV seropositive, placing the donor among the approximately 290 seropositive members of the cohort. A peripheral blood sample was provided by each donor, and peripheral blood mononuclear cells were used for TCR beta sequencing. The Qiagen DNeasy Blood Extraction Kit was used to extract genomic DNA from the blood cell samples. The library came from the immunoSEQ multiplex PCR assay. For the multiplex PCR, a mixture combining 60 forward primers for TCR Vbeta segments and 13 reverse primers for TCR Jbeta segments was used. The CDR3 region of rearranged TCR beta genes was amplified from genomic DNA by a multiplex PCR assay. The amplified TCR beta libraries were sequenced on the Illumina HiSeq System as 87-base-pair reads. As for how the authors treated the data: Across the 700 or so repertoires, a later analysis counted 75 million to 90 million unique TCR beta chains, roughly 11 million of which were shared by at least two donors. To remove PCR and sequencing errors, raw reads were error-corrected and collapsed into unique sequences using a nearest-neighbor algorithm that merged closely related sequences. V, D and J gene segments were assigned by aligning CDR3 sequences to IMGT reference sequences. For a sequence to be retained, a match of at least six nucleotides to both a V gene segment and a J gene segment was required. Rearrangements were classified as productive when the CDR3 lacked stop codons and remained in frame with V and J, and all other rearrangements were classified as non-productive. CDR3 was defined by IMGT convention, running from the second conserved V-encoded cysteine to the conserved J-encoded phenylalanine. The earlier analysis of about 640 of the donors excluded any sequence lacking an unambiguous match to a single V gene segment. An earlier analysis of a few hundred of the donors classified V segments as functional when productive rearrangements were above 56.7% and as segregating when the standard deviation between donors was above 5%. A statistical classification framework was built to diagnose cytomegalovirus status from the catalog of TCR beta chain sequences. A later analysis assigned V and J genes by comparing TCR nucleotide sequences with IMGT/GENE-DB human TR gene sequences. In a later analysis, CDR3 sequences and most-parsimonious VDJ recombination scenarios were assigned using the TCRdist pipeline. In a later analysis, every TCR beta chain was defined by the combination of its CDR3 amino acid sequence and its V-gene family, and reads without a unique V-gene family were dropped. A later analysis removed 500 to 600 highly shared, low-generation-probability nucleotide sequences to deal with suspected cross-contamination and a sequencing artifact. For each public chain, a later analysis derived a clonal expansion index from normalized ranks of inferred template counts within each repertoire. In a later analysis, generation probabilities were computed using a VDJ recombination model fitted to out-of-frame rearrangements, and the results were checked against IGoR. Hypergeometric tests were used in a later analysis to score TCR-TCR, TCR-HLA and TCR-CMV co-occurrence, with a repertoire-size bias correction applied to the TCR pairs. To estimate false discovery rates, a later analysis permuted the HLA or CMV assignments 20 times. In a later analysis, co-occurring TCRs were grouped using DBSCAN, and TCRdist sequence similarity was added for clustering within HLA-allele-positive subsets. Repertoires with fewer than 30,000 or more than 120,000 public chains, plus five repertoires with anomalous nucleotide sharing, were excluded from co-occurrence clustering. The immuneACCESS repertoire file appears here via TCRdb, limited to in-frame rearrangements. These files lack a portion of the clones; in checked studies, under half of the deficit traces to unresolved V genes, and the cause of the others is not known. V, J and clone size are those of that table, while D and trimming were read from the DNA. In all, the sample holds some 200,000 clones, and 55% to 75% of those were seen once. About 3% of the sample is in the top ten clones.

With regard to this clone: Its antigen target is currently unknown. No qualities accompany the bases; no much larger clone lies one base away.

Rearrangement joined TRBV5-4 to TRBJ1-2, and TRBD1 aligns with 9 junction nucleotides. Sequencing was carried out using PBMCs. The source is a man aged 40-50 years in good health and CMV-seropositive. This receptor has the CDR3 CASSWTGVDGYTF. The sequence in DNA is TGTGCCAGCAGCTGGACAGGGGTCGATGGCTACACCTTC. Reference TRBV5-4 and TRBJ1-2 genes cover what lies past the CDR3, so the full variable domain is ETGVTQSPTHLIKTRGQQVTLRCSSQSGHNTVSWYQQALGQGPQFIFQYYREEENGRGNFPPRFSGLQFPNYSSELNVNALELDDSALYLCASSWTGVDGYTFGSGTRLTVV.